Each of the 15 T cell receptor beta chains below was sequenced from the same sample in a study of T cells in Graves' hyperthyroidism and ophthalmopathy. Amplification targeted TCR beta CDR3 regions from RNA transcripts. TCR CDR3 underwent first-round RT-PCR with the HTBI primer set. Using its own MiXCR run on the multiplex PCR reads, TCRdb lists one record per CDR3 protein. The sample includes 300,000 to 450,000 distinct CDR3 sequences, 15% to 19% seen only once; the top ten take roughly a quarter. The sample consisted of blood. The receptors stem from a woman aged 18-35 years with Graves' hyperthyroidism that later progressed to Graves' ophthalmopathy.

This clonotype was recorded many times. The chain couples TRBV29-1 to TRBJ2-2; 7 bases match TRBD1. Germline assignment: CDR1 SQVTM and CDR2 ANQGSEA. Trimming at V came to 5 bases and at J to 4 bases, leaving 7 bases not matched to a gene. CDR3 length equals 14 residues. Here the CDR3 reads CSVSEGAPTGELFF. The CDR3 nucleotides read TGCAGCGTTTCAGAGGGGGCGCCCACCGGGGAGCTGTTTTTT.

The chain carries TRBV20-1 and TRBJ2-7; D is possibly TRBD1 (5 bases). Germline CDR1 and CDR2: DFQATT and SNEGSKA (reference sequence). The V end lost 3 bases, the J end lost 3 bases, and 12 bases lay between the germline ends. The CDR3 has 13 amino acids. This CDR3 reads CSARSDRGYEQYF. The DNA for the CDR3 is TGCAGTGCTAGGTCCGATAGGGGCTACGAGCAGTACTTC.

This clonotype has ten or more counts. The V gene is TRBV5-6, the J gene TRBJ1-2; D gene uncertain. The ends were cut back, 0 bases at V and 0 bases at J, with 9 bases in the middle. This CDR3 comprises 15 residues. Germline lookup yields CDR1 SGHDT and CDR2 YYEEEE. The CDR3, as DNA: TGTGCCAGCAGCTTGGATCCGGGTTCTAACTATGGCTACACCTTC. Translating it yields CASSLDPGSNYGYTF.

The chain couples TRBV27 to TRBJ2-1; 13 bases map to TRBD2. Trimming cost V 6 bases and J 10 bases; bases outside gene matches: 9. Germline V gene data show CDR1 as MNHEY and CDR2 as SMNVEV (reference sequence). The CDR3 has 15 amino acids. The CDR3 region has the DNA TGTGCCAGCAGCGCCACTAGCGGGAGGGTAGGCGAGCAGTTCTTC. This gives the protein CASSATSGRVGEQFF.

This clonotype was seen at least ten times. V is TRBV28 and J is TRBJ2-7, with 9 bases that match TRBD1. There are 16 residues in the CDR3. Per the germline V gene, CDR1 is MDHEN and CDR2 is SYDVKM. The V gene end was trimmed by 3 bases and the J gene end by 5 bases; junction bases not matched to a gene: 11. CDR3 sequence: CASSFRSGTGNHEQYF. The CDR3 DNA sequence: TGTGCCAGCAGTTTCCGTTCCGGGACAGGGAACCACGAGCAGTACTTC.

With respect to this clonotype: A read error is possible here, since a much larger clone lies one base away. V is TRBV2 and J is TRBJ1-2, with a weak D call TRBD1 (5 bases). There are 14 residues in the CDR3. Germline assignment: CDR1 SNHLY and CDR2 FYNNEI. In DNA form, the CDR3 reads TGTGCCAGCAGTGGTCTGGGGGGTGGCTATGGCCACACCTTC. Amino acid sequence: CASSGLGGGYGHTF.

This clonotype was observed at least ten times. This sequence joins TRBV29-1 and TRBJ1-1, with D unresolved. The V gene's germline CDR1 is SQVTM and CDR2 ANQGSEA. Deletions cut 4 bases from V and 0 bases from J, with 12 bases between. The CDR3 runs to 14 residues. The CDR3 region has the DNA TGCAGCGTTGGGCAGGTCGCGGTGAACACTGAAGCTTTCTTT. Translating it yields CSVGQVAVNTEAFF. The entire variable domain, with the rest obtained from reference TRBV29-1 and TRBJ1-1, is as follows: SAVISQKPSRDICQRGTSLTIQCQVDSQVTMMFWYRQQPGQSLTLIATANQGSEATYESGFVIDKFPISRPNLTFSTLTVSNMSPEDSSIYLCSVGQVAVNTEAFFGQGTRLTVV.

This clonotype has ten or more counts. This chain connects TRBV28 to TRBJ2-1; possibly TRBD2 for D (6 bases). CDR1 is MDHEN and CDR2 is SYDVKM in the germline V gene. Trimming left V 7 bases short and J 5 bases short, with 9 bases between. There are 12 residues in the CDR3. The DNA of the CDR3 is TGTGCCAGCACCGGGGAGGACAATGAGCAGTTCTTC. Protein sequence: CASTGEDNEQFF.

Turning to this clonotype: The junction and the germline gene differ at one end; a read error may be behind it. The V gene is TRBV10-2, the J gene TRBJ2-2; D not resolved. The CDR3 is made up of 14 amino acids. CDR1 and CDR2 (germline): WSHSY, SAAADI. CDR3 sequence: CASNLAENTEELFF. CDR3 nucleotides: TGCGCCAGCAATCTGGCAGAGAACACCGAGGAGCTGTTTTTT.

This clonotype showed up many times. The chain employs TRBV3-1 and TRBJ2-7; 7 nucleotides agree with TRBD2. CDR3 length equals 14 residues. Unmatched junction bases numbered 4, after V lost 5 bases and J lost 0 bases. Germline-derived CDR1 and CDR2 are LGHDT and YNNKEL (reference sequence). CDR3 nucleotides: TGTGCCAGCAGCACCCGGACTAGCTCCTACGAGCAGTACTTC. Translation gives CASSTRTSSYEQYF.

This clonotype occurred many times. This sequence joins TRBV5-1 and TRBJ2-7; D uncertain. The CDR3 length is 14 residues. Germline values: CDR1 SGHRS, CDR2 YFSETQ. V lost 7 bases to trimming and J lost 3 bases, with 17 bases between them. CDR3 nucleotides: TGCGCCAGCGCACTGGGGTTGATGGGCTACGAGCAGTACTTC. Its protein product is CASALGLMGYEQYF.

The sample holds many counts of this clonotype. CDR3 loop: CASSPPQFETQYF. In DNA, the CDR3 is TGTGCCAGCTCACCACCTCAATTTGAGACCCAGTACTTC. The chain couples TRBV18 to TRBJ2-5, with no clear D. Trimming stripped 0 bases from V and 5 bases from J, with 7 bases between. The CDR3 is 13 residues long. Germline CDR1 reads KGHSH; CDR2 reads LQKENI.

In its sample, this clonotype was seen many times. The V gene is TRBV20-1, the J gene TRBJ2-1; 9 bases fit TRBD2. Trimming took 5 bases from V and 6 from J; bases not matched to a gene: 17. This CDR3 region has 17 residues. CDR1 and CDR2 from the germline V gene are DFQATT and SNEGSKA (reference sequence). CDR3 loop: CSALSGTSNAAGNEQFF. CDR3 DNA: TGCAGTGCTCTTTCCGGGACTAGCAACGCGGCAGGCAATGAGCAGTTCTTC.

The genes are TRBV15 and TRBJ1-1, with D unclear. Between the trimmed V and J ends, which lost 3 bases and 3 bases, there was a span of 8 bases. This CDR3 contains 13 residues. The germline gives CDR1 LNHNV, CDR2 YYDKDF (reference sequence). The CDR3 loop reads CATSRGGHTEAFF. Here the CDR3 DNA reads TGTGCCACCAGCAGGGGAGGACACACTGAAGCTTTCTTT.

This clonotype was counted ten times or more. The J gene is TRBJ1-1, the V gene TRBV28; D remains ambiguous. The V gene's germline CDR1 is MDHEN and CDR2 SYDVKM. CDR3 length: 14 residues. V was cut by 1 base and J by 4 bases, with 10 bases left in between. The DNA for the CDR3 is TGTGCCAGCAGTTTATCTCGGGAGAGCACTGAAGCTTTCTTT. It specifies CASSLSRESTEAFF.